This T cell receptor (beta chain) was found in a study of blood T cell repertoires in COVID-19. Only in-frame clones appear in the TCRdb table, and some are missing; sequencing was by immunoSEQ multiplex PCR. This table has about 250,000 clones, around 82% appearing once. The CDR3 is made up of 12 amino acids. V dropped 6 bases and J dropped 2 bases, with 6 bases sitting between them. Material for sequencing was peripheral blood. The clonotype comes from a person aged 70 to 80 with COVID-19, enrolled during active disease. V and J are TRBV12-3 or TRBV12-4 and TRBJ2-3; D is undetermined. This chain's CDR3 is CASSWLTDTQYF. The CDR3 nucleotides are TGTGCCAGCAGCTGGCTCACAGATACGCAGTATTTT.